Following are 10 T cell receptor beta chains from one sample sequenced in a study of blood T cell repertoires in COVID-19. Profiling relied on immunoSEQ multiplex PCR, and the TCRdb table lists in-frame clones only, not all of them. The sample yields about 350,000 clones, around 87% seen once. Specimen: PBMCs or T cells enriched from blood (not recorded which). The receptors derive from a woman in her 30s who had recovered from COVID-19.

Of note for this clone: The sample carries other DNA sequences with the same CDR3. The V gene is TRBV14, the J gene TRBJ2-7, with D uncertain. Germline V gives CDR1 SGHDN, CDR2 FVKESK. Trimming pared 3 bases from V and 4 bases from J, leaving 7 bases between. This CDR3 region has 12 residues. DNA for the CDR3: TGTGCCAGCAGCCACAGTTTTTACGAGCAGTACTTC. Its translation is CASSHSFYEQYF.

This rearrangement joins TRBV20-1 to TRBJ2-5; 10 bases align to TRBD2. The junction had 8 bases not matched to a gene; V was cut back by 3 bases and J by 4 bases. The CDR3 covers 15 residues. From germline, CDR1 is DFQATT and CDR2 SNEGSKA (reference sequence). CDR3 sequence: CSASPSGGPGETQYF. CDR3 coding DNA: TGCAGTGCTAGTCCTAGCGGGGGCCCCGGAGAGACCCAGTACTTC.

This chain connects TRBV6-5 to TRBJ2-1, with D tentatively TRBD1 (6 bases). This CDR3 contains 14 residues. CDR1 and CDR2 (germline): MNHEY, SVGAGI. V lost 8 bases and J 7 bases, leaving 18 bases between the germline ends. CDR3 residues: CASGLTGLRNEQFF. The CDR3 nucleotides are TGTGCCAGCGGCTTGACAGGACTGCGAAATGAGCAGTTCTTC.

The chain recombines TRBV12-3 or TRBV12-4 with TRBJ2-7; D gene ambiguous. The CDR3 sequence is 13 residues long. Trimming shortened V by 1 base and J by 6 bases, and 10 bases separated the two germline ends. The CDR3: CASSLGLASEQYF. DNA of the CDR3: TGTGCCAGCAGTTTAGGATTAGCTTCCGAGCAGTACTTC.

The chain links TRBV3-1 (or the pseudogene TRBV3-2) to TRBJ1-2, with D maybe TRBD1 (5 bases). V shed 2 bases and J shed 6 bases, with 16 bases lying between them. The CDR3 has 15 residues. Germline-derived CDR1 and CDR2 are LGHDT and YNNKEL (reference sequence). CDR3 sequence (DNA): TGTGCCAGCAGCCAAAAGGGTAAGGGGTTGCATGGCTACACCTTC. Translation: CASSQKGKGLHGYTF.

The J gene is TRBJ2-2, the V gene TRBV2, with 9 bases matching TRBD1. The CDR3 extends over 15 amino acids. J was trimmed by 7 bases and V by 4 bases; bases with no gene match: 7. Germline V lookup: CDR1 SNHLY, CDR2 FYNNEI. The CDR3 loop reads CASSANRGQGGELFF. CDR3 nucleotides: TGTGCCAGCAGTGCTAACAGGGGGCAGGGCGGGGAGCTGTTTTTT.

The chain has TRBV7-9 and TRBJ1-1; no clear D gene. CDR1 and CDR2 (germline): SEHNR, FQNEAQ (reference sequence). The CDR3 loop spans 15 amino acids. Trimming shortened V by 1 base and J by 3 bases, and 12 bases separated the two germline ends. CDR3 bases: TGTGCCAGCAGCTTAGTTACGGGAGGGTACACTGAAGCTTTCTTT. Residues: CASSLVTGGYTEAFF.

The chain is built from TRBV10-2 and TRBJ1-6, with unresolved D. CDR3 length equals 16 residues. From germline, CDR1 is WSHSY and CDR2 SAAADI. Trimming removed 3 bases from V and 0 bases from J, with 9 bases in between. The CDR3 region is CASSEPASSYNSPLHF. Here the CDR3 DNA reads TGCGCCAGCAGTGAACCGGCTAGCTCCTATAATTCACCCCTCCACTTT.

V gene TRBV6-5 combines with J gene TRBJ2-6, with no clear D. CDR3 length equals 15 residues. Germline assignment: CDR1 MNHEY and CDR2 SVGAGI. Trimming took 2 bases from V and 2 from J, leaving 7 bases between them. The CDR3 region has the DNA TGTGCCAGCAGTTACGCGTCCACTGGGGCCAACGTCCTGACTTTC. The encoded protein is CASSYASTGANVLTF.

V usage is TRBV9 and J usage is TRBJ2-3; 7 positions agree with TRBD1. CDR1 SGDLS and CDR2 YYNGEE come from the germline V gene. V gave up 7 bases and J gave up 3 bases; unmatched junction bases: 5. The CDR3 sequence is 13 residues long. CDR3 loop: CASSQGLTDTQYF. The CDR3 DNA reads as TGTGCCAGCTCACAGGGGCTAACAGATACGCAGTATTTT. Supplemented by reference TRBV9 and TRBJ2-3, the full variable domain reads DSGVTQTPKHLITATGQRVTLRCSPRSGDLSVYWYQQSLDQGLQFLIQYYNGEERAKGNILERFSAQQFPDLHSELNLSSLELGDSALYFCASSQGLTDTQYFGPGTRLTVL.